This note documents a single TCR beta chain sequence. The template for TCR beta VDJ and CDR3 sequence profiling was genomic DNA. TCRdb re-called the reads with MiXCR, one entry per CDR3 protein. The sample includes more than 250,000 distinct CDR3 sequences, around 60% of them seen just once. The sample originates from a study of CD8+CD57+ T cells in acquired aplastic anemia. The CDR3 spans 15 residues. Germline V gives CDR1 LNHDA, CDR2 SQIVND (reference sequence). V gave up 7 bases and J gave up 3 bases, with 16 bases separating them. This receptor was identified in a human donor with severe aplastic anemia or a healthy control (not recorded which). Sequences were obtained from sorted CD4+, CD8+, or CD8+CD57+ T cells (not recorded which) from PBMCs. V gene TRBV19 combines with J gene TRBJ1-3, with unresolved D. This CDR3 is CASTRFASGGNTIYF. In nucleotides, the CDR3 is TGTGCCAGTACCCGCTTTGCCTCGGGTGGAAACACCATATATTTT. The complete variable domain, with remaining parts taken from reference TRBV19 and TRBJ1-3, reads DGGITQSPKYLFRKEGQNVTLSCEQNLNHDAMYWYRQDPGQGLRLIYYSQIVNDFQKGDIAEGYSVSREKKESFPLTVTSAQKNPTAFYLCASTRFASGGNTIYFGEGSWLTVV.